The 18 T cell receptor beta chains below come from one sample, sequenced in a study of identifying expanded T cells in peripheral blood. Sequencing was performed with immunoSEQ multiplex PCR; in TCRdb, only in-frame clones are kept and a portion is missing. This table holds tens of thousands of clones, roughly 88% found once. The sample taken for sequencing was blood. These TCRs come from a person between 18 and 75 years old in good health.

This chain uses TRBV11-3 with TRBJ2-5, with 9 bases lining up with TRBD2. CDR1 and CDR2 from the germline V gene are SGHNT and YENEEA. The CDR3 runs to 16 residues. Unmatched junction bases numbered 10, after V lost 3 bases and J lost 5 bases. CDR3 DNA: TGTGCCAGCAGCTTTGACTTTGGCGGGAGGGCGGAGACCCAGTACTTC. This translates into CASSFDFGGRAETQYF.

The chain is built from TRBV30 and TRBJ2-5, with TRBD2 identical over 10 bases. With V trimmed by 7 bases and J by 3 bases, 8 bases remained unmatched. Germline V gene lookup returns CDR1 GTSNPN and CDR2 SVGIG (reference sequence). This CDR3 spans 14 amino acids. The CDR3 DNA reads as TGTGCCTTCTTAAAAGGACTAGCGGAAGAGACCCAGTACTTC. The encoded protein is CAFLKGLAEETQYF.

The chain has TRBV5-1 and TRBJ2-6; D gene uncertain. The CDR3 runs 16 residues. The V end was cut by 0 bases, the J end by 0 bases, with 7 bases between. Germline CDR1 SGHRS, CDR2 YFSETQ. DNA for the CDR3: TGCGCCAGCAGCTTGGGGTTGGGCTCTGGGGCCAACGTCCTGACTTTC. Its protein is CASSLGLGSGANVLTF.

This clone appeared a single time. The chain joins TRBV5-1 to TRBJ2-3, with 7 bases that match TRBD2. V lost 2 bases, J lost 4 bases, and 7 bases stayed unmatched. Germline-derived CDR1 and CDR2 are SGHRS and YFSETQ. The CDR3 consists of 15 residues. The CDR3 bases are TGCGCCAGCAGCTTAGGCGGGAGAATGGCAGATACGCAGTATTTT. It specifies CASSLGGRMADTQYF. Together with reference TRBV5-1 and TRBJ2-3, the CDR3 gives the full variable domain: KAGVTQTPRYLIKTRGQQVTLSCSPISGHRSVSWYQQTPGQGLQFLFEYFSETQRNKGNFPGRFSGRQFSNSRSEMNVSTLELGDSALYLCASSLGGRMADTQYFGPGTRLTVL.

A few counts support this clone. The chain is built from TRBV5-4 and TRBJ1-1; maybe TRBD1 (6 bases). CDR3 size: 13 residues. The germline V and J ends were trimmed by 9 bases and 5 bases, with 17 bases remaining between them. Germline values: CDR1 SGHNT, CDR2 YYREEE (reference sequence). The chain's CDR3 is CAITMDTGTEAFF. CDR3 coding DNA: TGTGCCATAACGATGGACACAGGGACTGAAGCTTTCTTT. Filled out from reference TRBV5-4 and TRBJ1-1, the complete variable domain reads ETGVTQSPTHLIKTRGQQVTLRCSSQSGHNTVSWYQQALGQGPQFIFQYYREEENGRGNFPPRFSGLQFPNYSSELNVNALELDDSALYLCAITMDTGTEAFFGQGTRLTVV.

This clone has more than one count but fewer than ten. The chain carries TRBV27 and TRBJ1-2; the D is unclear. Trimming pared 8 bases from V and 12 bases from J, leaving 16 bases between. The germline CDR1 and CDR2 sequences are MNHEY and SMNVEV (reference sequence). CDR3 size: 11 residues. CDR3 protein: CASGSEVRHTF. CDR3 coding DNA: TGTGCCAGCGGGTCCGAAGTAAGGCACACCTTC.

The chain combines TRBV7-2 with TRBJ1-5; weak D call: TRBD1 (6 bases). Trimming cost V 5 bases and J 2 bases, with 10 bases left between them. This CDR3 is built from 14 residues. The germline V gene has CDR1 SGHTA and CDR2 FQGNSA. In DNA form, the CDR3 reads TGTGCCAGCAGCGCAGGGGATGGCAATCAGCCCCAGCATTTT. Its translation is CASSAGDGNQPQHF. The full variable domain, rest sourced from reference TRBV7-2 and TRBJ1-5, is GAGVSQSPSNKVTEKGKDVELRCDPISGHTALYWYRQSLGQGLEFLIYFQGNSAPDKSGLPSDRFSAERTGGSVSTLTIQRTQQEDSAVYLCASSAGDGNQPQHFGDGTRLSIL.

The chain joins TRBV6-5 to TRBJ1-2; D unresolved. Germline assignment: CDR1 MNHEY and CDR2 SVGAGI. The ends were cut back, 7 bases at V and 0 bases at J, with 15 bases in the middle. The CDR3 consists of 15 residues. The CDR3 bases are TGTGCCAGCAACAAACGGAGCGGAGCTAACTATGGCTACACCTTC. It yields the protein CASNKRSGANYGYTF.

The rearrangement joins TRBV4-3 to TRBJ2-7, with TRBD1 identical over 9 bases. This CDR3 comprises 13 residues. Germline V gene data show CDR1 as LGHNA and CDR2 as YSLEER. The V and J ends lost 4 bases and 6 bases, in that order; junction bases with no gene match: 4. CDR3 protein: CASSRTGATEQYF. As DNA, the CDR3 is TGCGCCAGCAGCCGGACAGGGGCGACCGAGCAGTACTTC.

The V and J genes are TRBV29-1 and TRBJ1-1, with 7 nucleotides matching TRBD1. V was clipped by 5 bases and J by 5 bases; unmatched bases: 8. The germline gives CDR1 SQVTM, CDR2 ANQGSEA. There are 13 residues in the CDR3. Here the CDR3 reads CSVNRGFPTEAFF. CDR3 nucleotide sequence: TGCAGCGTTAACAGGGGCTTCCCAACTGAAGCTTTCTTT.

V gene TRBV19 combines with J gene TRBJ1-5; 8 bases fit TRBD1. The CDR3 is 15 amino acids. Per the germline V gene, CDR1 is LNHDA and CDR2 is SQIVND (reference sequence). Unmatched junction bases numbered 6, after V lost 6 bases and J lost 2 bases. The CDR3 DNA reads TGTGCCAGTAGGAACGGACAGGGCCGCAATCAGCCCCAGCATTTT. Residues: CASRNGQGRNQPQHF.

The CDR3 DNA is TGTGCCAGCAGCCGTGCACATTTAGGACAGGGATCGAACACTGAAGCTTTCTTT. This translates into CASSRAHLGQGSNTEAFF. V is TRBV5-4 and J is TRBJ1-1; TRBD1 agrees at 8 bases. CDR1 SGHNT and CDR2 YYREEE come from the germline V gene (reference sequence). The CDR3 sequence is 18 residues long. After removal of 4 bases from V and 1 base from J, the junction contained 15 bases not matched to a gene. The variable domain in full, with the rest retrieved from reference TRBV5-4 and TRBJ1-1, is ETGVTQSPTHLIKTRGQQVTLRCSSQSGHNTVSWYQQALGQGPQFIFQYYREEENGRGNFPPRFSGLQFPNYSSELNVNALELDDSALYLCASSRAHLGQGSNTEAFFGQGTRLTVV.

The V call is TRBV7-9, the J call TRBJ1-4, with TRBD1 as a possible D gene (6 bases). This CDR3 region has 12 residues. Trimming took 6 bases from V and 7 from J, leaving 9 bases between them. The germline gives CDR1 SEHNR, CDR2 FQNEAQ (reference sequence). The DNA for the CDR3 is TGTGCCAGCAGATCAGGGGCTGAAAAACTGTTTTTT. Protein product: CASRSGAEKLFF.

This rearrangement joins TRBV5-1 to TRBJ2-2; possible D gene TRBD1, 6 bases. The CDR3 extends over 14 amino acids. V shed 4 bases and J shed 1 base, with 8 bases lying between them. From germline, CDR1 is SGHRS and CDR2 YFSETQ. This chain's CDR3 is CASSQQGNTGELFF. CDR3 bases: TGCGCCAGCAGCCAACAGGGGAACACCGGGGAGCTGTTTTTT.

The gene calls are TRBV6-5 and TRBJ2-3, with 7 bases aligning to TRBD1. Germline lookup yields CDR1 MNHEY and CDR2 SVGAGI. The CDR3 consists of 15 residues. With 4 bases clipped from V and 0 bases from J, the junction kept 4 bases outside the gene matches. This chain's CDR3 is CASSFGQASTDTQYF. The CDR3 DNA reads as TGTGCCAGCAGTTTTGGACAGGCTAGCACAGATACGCAGTATTTT.

The chain combines TRBV2 with TRBJ1-3, with D possibly being TRBD1 (6 bases). Germline CDR1 and CDR2: SNHLY and FYNNEI. V gave up 5 bases and J gave up 1 base, with 9 bases separating them. The CDR3 covers 14 residues. The CDR3 DNA is TGTGCCAGCAGTACAGGGAGGTCTGGAAACACCATATATTTT. This sequence encodes CASSTGRSGNTIYF.

The chain links TRBV19 to TRBJ1-1; no definite D call. The germline V and J ends were trimmed by 6 bases and 5 bases, with 10 bases remaining between them. In germline, CDR1 is LNHDA, CDR2 SQIVND (reference sequence). The CDR3 extends over 12 amino acids. The CDR3 region has the DNA TGTGCCAGTAGGAGCGGGTCGACTGAAGCTTTCTTT. Its translation is CASRSGSTEAFF.

The J gene is TRBJ1-1, the V gene TRBV5-1; perhaps TRBD1 as D (6 bases). V lost 3 bases to trimming and J lost 4 bases, with 16 bases between them. Germline assignment: CDR1 SGHRS and CDR2 YFSETQ. This CDR3 has 15 amino acids. CDR3 coding DNA: TGCGCCAGCAGCTGGGGCACAGGGCAGTTCACTGAAGCTTTCTTT. It is translated as CASSWGTGQFTEAFF.